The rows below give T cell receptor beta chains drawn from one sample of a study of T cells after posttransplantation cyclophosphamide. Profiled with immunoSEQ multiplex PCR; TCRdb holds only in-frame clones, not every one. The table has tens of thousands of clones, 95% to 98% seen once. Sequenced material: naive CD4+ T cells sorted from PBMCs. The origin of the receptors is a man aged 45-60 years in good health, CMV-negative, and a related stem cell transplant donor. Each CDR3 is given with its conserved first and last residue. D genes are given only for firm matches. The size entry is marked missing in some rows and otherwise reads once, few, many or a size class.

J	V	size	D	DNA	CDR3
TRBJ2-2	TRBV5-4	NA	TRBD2	TGTGCCAGCAGCTTGGGACTAGCGGGGCCACGGAACACCGGGGAGCTGTTTTTT	CASSLGLAGPRNTGELFF
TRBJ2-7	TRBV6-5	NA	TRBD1	TGTGCCAGCAGTTTGACAGGGGTCGGTTTACACGAGCAGTACTTC	CASSLTGVGLHEQYF
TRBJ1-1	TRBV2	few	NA	TGTGCCACCGCAGGGCAGGGCCACACTGAAGCTTTCTTT	CATAGQGHTEAFF
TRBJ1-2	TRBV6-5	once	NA	TGTGCCAGCAGTAACAGCGGGAGCGGCTACACCTTC	CASSNSGSGYTF
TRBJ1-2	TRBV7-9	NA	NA	TGTGCCAGCAGCCCCGACAGCGGGTCTAGCTATGGCTACACCTTC	CASSPDSGSSYGYTF
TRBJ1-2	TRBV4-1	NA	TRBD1	TGCGCCAGCAGCCAAGATCTTGGGACAGGGAAGGGGTTTGGCTACACCTTC	CASSQDLGTGKGFGYTF
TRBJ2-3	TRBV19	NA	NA	TGTGCCAGTAGTATAGATCTCCGGGGGGCCACAGATACGCAGTATTTT	CASSIDLRGATDTQYF
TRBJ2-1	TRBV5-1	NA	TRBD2	TGCGCCAGCAGCCCCAGACTAGGCGGGGGTTACAATGAGCAGTTCTTC	CASSPRLGGGYNEQFF
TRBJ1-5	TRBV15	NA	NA	TGTGCCACCAGTTCAAGGAAGGGGATACATCAGCCCCAGCATTTT	CATSSRKGIHQPQHF
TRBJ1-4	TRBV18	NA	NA	TGTGCCAGCTCACCCAGGGTAGGAACTAATGAAAAACTGTTTTTT	CASSPRVGTNEKLFF
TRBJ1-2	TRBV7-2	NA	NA	TGTGCCAGCAGCGCGGGCGCAGCCCAATACTATGGCTACACCTTC	CASSAGAAQYYGYTF
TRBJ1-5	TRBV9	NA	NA	TGTGCCAGCAGCGTAGGAGGGCTTAGCAATCAGCCCCAGCATTTT	CASSVGGLSNQPQHF
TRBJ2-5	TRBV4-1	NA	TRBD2	TGCGCCAGCAGCCAAGGGGTAGCGGGGGGCTTGCAGACCCAGTACTTC	CASSQGVAGGLQTQYF
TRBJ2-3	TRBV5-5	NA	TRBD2	TGTGCCAGCAGCCCTAGACTAGCGGGACCCACAGATACGCAGTATTTT	CASSPRLAGPTDTQYF
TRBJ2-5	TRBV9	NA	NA	TGTGCCAGCAGCCGCGGGACAGAAGAGACCCAGTACTTC	CASSRGTEETQYF
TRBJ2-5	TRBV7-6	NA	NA	TGTGCCAGCAGCCGCCGGGAGACCCAGTACTTC	CASSRRETQYF
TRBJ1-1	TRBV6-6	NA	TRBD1	TGTGCCAGCAGTTACGGACAGGGTTACCTAGGCACTGAAGCTTTCTTT	CASSYGQGYLGTEAFF
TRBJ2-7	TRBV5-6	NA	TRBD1	TGTGCCAGCAGCCCCCTGGGGACAGGGCGGTACGAGCAGTACTTC	CASSPLGTGRYEQYF
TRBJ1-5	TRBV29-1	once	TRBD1	TGCAGCGTTGGACAGGGGAATCAGCCCCAGCATTTT	CSVGQGNQPQHF
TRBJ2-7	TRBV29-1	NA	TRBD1	TGCAGCGTTAATCGAGCTACCGGGACAGGGGGCGAGCAGTACTTC	CSVNRATGTGGEQYF
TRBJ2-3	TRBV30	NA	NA	TGTGCCTGGAACGGTAATACGCAGTATTTT	CAWNGNTQYF
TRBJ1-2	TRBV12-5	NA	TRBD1	TGTGCTAGTGAGCCCGGGACAGGGAAATACGGCTACACCTTC	CASEPGTGKYGYTF
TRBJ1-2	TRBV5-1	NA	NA	TGCGCCAGCAGCGTCCGAGGGTCAGTAGATGGCTACACCTTC	CASSVRGSVDGYTF
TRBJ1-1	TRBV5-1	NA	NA	TGCGCCAGCAGCTTGGGAACAGGGAGATGGGCAGCTTTCTTT	CASSLGTGRWAAFF
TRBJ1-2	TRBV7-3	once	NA	TGTGCCAGCAGCGCCGGACAGAACTATGGCTACACCTTC	CASSAGQNYGYTF
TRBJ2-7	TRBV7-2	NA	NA	TGTGCCAGCAGCTCCTTAGTCGTCGAGCAGTACTTC	CASSSLVVEQYF
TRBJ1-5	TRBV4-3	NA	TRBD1	TGCGCCAGCAGCCAAGGACAGGGCTTCAATCAGCCCCAGCATTTT	CASSQGQGFNQPQHF
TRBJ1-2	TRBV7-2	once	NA	TGTGCCAGCAGCTTAGTCCAGCAACTCTATTCAGGTGGCTACACCTTC	CASSLVQQLYSGGYTF
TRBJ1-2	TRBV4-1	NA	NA	TGCGCCAGCAGTCTTGGACCGGGAGAGGGCTACACCTTC	CASSLGPGEGYTF
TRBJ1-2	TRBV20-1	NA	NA	TGCAGTGCAGAGGCGGGGAATGGCTACACCTTC	CSAEAGNGYTF
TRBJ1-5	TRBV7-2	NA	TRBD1	TGTGCCAGCAGCGTTGGACAGGGTAGCAATCAGCCCCAGCATTTT	CASSVGQGSNQPQHF
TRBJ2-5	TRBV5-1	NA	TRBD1	TGCGCCAGCTGGACAGGGGGAGAGGAGACCCAGTACTTC	CASWTGGEETQYF
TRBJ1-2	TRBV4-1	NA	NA	TGCGCCAGCAGCCTCGGGGAAGGGCGGCCTAACTATGGCTACACCTTC	CASSLGEGRPNYGYTF
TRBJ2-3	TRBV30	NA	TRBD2	TGTGCCTGGAGTTCTAGCGGGAGTCTAACAGATACGCAGTATTTT	CAWSSSGSLTDTQYF
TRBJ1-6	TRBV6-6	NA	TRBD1	TGTGCCAGCAGTTCTTCAGGGGGAAATTCACCCCTCCACTTT	CASSSSGGNSPLHF
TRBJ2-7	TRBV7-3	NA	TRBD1	TGTGCCAGCAGCTCGGACAGGGGTCATGAGCAGTACTTC	CASSSDRGHEQYF
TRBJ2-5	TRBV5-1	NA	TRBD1	TGCGCCAGCAGCTTGGGAGGGGGCGAGGAGACCCAGTACTTC	CASSLGGGEETQYF
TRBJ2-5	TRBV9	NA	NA	TGTGCCAGCAGCGTAGGGGCCGGTTCTCACCAAGAGACCCAGTACTTC	CASSVGAGSHQETQYF
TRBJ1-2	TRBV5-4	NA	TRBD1	TGTGCCAGCGGTAGACAGGGATACGGCTACACCTTC	CASGRQGYGYTF
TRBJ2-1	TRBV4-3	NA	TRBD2	TGCGCCAGCAGCCAGGGGGGGAGGCGGAATGAGCAGTTCTTC	CASSQGGRRNEQFF
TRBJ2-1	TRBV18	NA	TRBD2	TGTGCCAGCTCCCCAGCTAGCGGGGCGGCAAATGAGCAGTTCTTC	CASSPASGAANEQFF
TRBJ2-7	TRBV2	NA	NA	TGTGCCAGCAAAGAGGTCTCCTACGAGCAGTACTTC	CASKEVSYEQYF
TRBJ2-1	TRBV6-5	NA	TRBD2	TGTGCCAGCCGTCCTAGCGGGGGCACCGAGCAGTTCTTC	CASRPSGGTEQFF
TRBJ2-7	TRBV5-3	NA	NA	TGTGCCAGAAGCTTGGTAGGGGTAGCCATCCCCCTCTACGAGCAGTACTTC	CARSLVGVAIPLYEQYF
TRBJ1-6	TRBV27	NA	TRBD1	TGTGCCAGCAGTTTACGGGACAGGGGTCCACCCCTCCACTTT	CASSLRDRGPPLHF
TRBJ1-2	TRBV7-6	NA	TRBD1	TGTGCCAGCAGCTCCCCTACAGGGGGCGGAGACTACACCTTC	CASSSPTGGGDYTF